This TCR beta chain appears in the sequencing data of a study of graft-versus-host responses after intestinal transplantation. TCRdb keeps only in-frame clones here, not all; method: immunoSEQ multiplex PCR. This repertoire shows tens of thousands of clones, less than 85% found once; its top ten account for around 0.48%. On this clone itself: Its antigen is as yet unknown.

This CDR3 spans 15 amino acids. Trimming stripped 0 bases from V and 9 bases from J, with 15 bases between. Looked up from germline, CDR1 is SGHDN and CDR2 is FVKESK. The chain links TRBV14 to TRBJ2-1; tentatively, D is TRBD2 (6 bases). This TCR was sampled from a human donor who was the organ donor for an intestinal transplant. Sequenced material: unstimulated CD4+ T cells sorted from spleen or lymph node cells, taken before transplant. CDR3 residues: CASSQDFKIGSEQFF. The CDR3 DNA reads as TGTGCCAGCAGCCAAGATTTCAAAATCGGGAGTGAGCAGTTCTTC.